This paragraph covers one T cell receptor beta chain sequence. Its antigen remains unidentified. Per-base qualities were not stored, and no clone one base away is much larger. The same CDR3 can be traced to other DNA sequences in this sample. Here V drops 5 bases and J drops 7 bases, and the junction holds 5 bases not matched to any gene. CDR1 MDHEN and CDR2 SYDVKM are derived from the germline V gene. Spanning cysteine to phenylalanine, the CDR3 consists of 15 amino acids. Only the CDR3 region is kept as DNA, spanning 45 bases read in frame from base 1. The donors were healthy, HIV-negative adults who had no recently reported acute infections or vaccinations. Every donor was a Caucasian adult living in Nashville, Tennessee, USA. Magnetic negative selection was used to enrich CD4+ T cells, after which naive cells were positively selected on CD45RA and the negative fraction became the memory subset. After blood collection by leukapheresis, PBMCs were isolated using Ficoll-Histopaque density gradient centrifugation and then cryopreserved in the vapor phase of liquid nitrogen. Purity and quantity of every magnetically sorted T cell population were checked by analytical flow cytometry. From each sorted fraction, genomic DNA was isolated and quantified by UV absorbance on a Nanodrop 2000c.

The data stem from a study of shared clonotypes between healthy human individuals (dated by TCRdb to the early 2020s). Notes on the research overall: Two women and a few men aged 18 to 49 years were included in the cohort. Blood TCR repertoires of a handful of healthy adults were deeply sequenced to estimate repertoire size and the extent of clonotype sharing between individuals. Different laboratories and diverse techniques were used to prepare libraries and sequence TCR repertoires, to increase sequencing depth and limit assay-specific biases. Per donor, leukapheresis produced somewhere between about 0.94 and 9.5 billion PBMCs. For each donor, three plates each were used for CD4 naive and CD4 memory, two plates were used for CD8 naive, and one plate was used for CD8 memory.

Using the deep immunoSEQ assay, multiplex PCR amplified TCR CDR3 regions from genomic DNA. For each cell subset, the extracted genomic DNA was distributed evenly across all wells of several immunoSEQ 96-well plates, and each plate served as one replicate. For sorted subsets, each replicate PCR was loaded with roughly 0.2 ug genomic DNA, equivalent to some 31,000 T cell genomes. Purified libraries were measured with a Qubit 3.0 fluorometer, size-checked on a Bioanalyzer 2100, and measured again with the KAPA Library Quantification kit. Every immunoSEQ 96-well plate was sequenced on a separate single-read 150-cycle Illumina NextSeq 550 flow cell. As for how the authors treated the data: Because only junctional sequences without quality scores were contained in the immunoSEQ output, filtering matching that applied to full-length reads could not be performed. To assign V/J genes and CDR3, sequences were annotated against IMGT germline references using PyIR, a Python wrapper for IgBLAST v1.9. Reads were removed for weak V/J assignments (E-value above 1e-6), missing CDR3, stop codons, out-of-frame junctions, or ambiguous translated residues. V3J clonotypes were defined as sequences sharing an identical inferred V gene, J gene, and CDR3 amino acid sequence. Percentage overlap between repertoires was computed as shared unique clonotypes divided by the size of the smaller repertoire. Richness of each repertoire was evaluated using RTK rarefaction, the Chao1 estimator, and Recon v2.1 estimates of unobserved clonotypes. Generation probabilities were computed with OLGA for all TCRbeta clonotypes obtained by the gDNA method from a few donors. In TCRdb, the immuneACCESS table is reduced to in-frame sequences with V and J assigned. These tables do not hold every clone; where another copy was compared, an unresolved V gene accounts for under half, and the others remain unexplained. The D gene and trimming were derived from the DNA, and the V and J assignments and clone size from that table. The sample records 2,500,000 or so clones, 93% of which are singletons. In total, the top ten clones hold roughly 0.36% of the sample.

Study-level results and caveats: Sampling was restricted to blood, and TCR repertoires in tissues likely differ from the TCR repertoires found in blood. Pairwise subsampling indicated that sequencing depth was expected to affect the degree of clonotype sharing among donors. Higher generation probabilities were observed for clonotypes shared by all four sorted-subset donors than for non-shared clonotypes. Naive subsets generally had larger estimated clonotype richness than memory subsets. Rarefaction of sorted-subset datasets indicated incomplete sequencing despite the large sequencing depth. When several donors were compared, the shared fraction of clonotypes was around 5% for naive CD4, more than 3% for naive CD8, roughly 2.5% for memory CD4, and roughly 0.43% for memory CD8. The small number of donors limited the genetic and exposure-history diversity represented.

The chain uses TRBV28 and TRBJ1-4; 12 middle bases align to TRBD1. The receptor was derived from a young man in good health. Some clones in this sample may be carry-over from other donors' samples. The sequenced material came from naive CD4+ T cells from PBMCs. This sample's cell subset or site label indicates: CD45RA+ positively selected. CDR3 loop: CASSTPGQGAEKLFF. The DNA reads TGTGCCAGCAGTACACCGGGACAGGGGGCTGAAAAACTGTTTTTT.